A selection of T cell receptor beta chains follows, all from one sample in a study of OX40 agonist ivuxolimab in advanced cancers. Data came from immunoSEQ multiplex PCR; TCRdb stores just in-frame clones and leaves some out. The sample records 55,000 to 65,000 clones, around nine tenths being singletons. This specimen was CD4+ or CD8+ T cells sorted from blood, taken in a trial of the OX40 agonist ivuxolimab. The receptor source for this set is an adult with an advanced solid tumor such as melanoma, head and neck, liver or kidney cancer. CDR3s include the opening cysteine and the closing phenylalanine or tryptophan. The size entry is marked missing in some rows and otherwise reads once, few, many or a size class.

NA,TRBV4-2,TRBJ2-3,CASSLSAAGSTDTQYF
NA,TRBV28,TRBJ1-2,CASGPGTVYGYTF
NA,TRBV4-3,TRBJ2-5,CASSVQGFEETQYF
NA,TRBV18,TRBJ2-3,CASRAGATSTDTQYF
once,TRBV7-9,TRBJ2-7,CASSLGGSGEQYF
NA,TRBV28,TRBJ2-4,CASSSPGTGLNIQYF
NA,TRBV9,TRBJ1-2,CASSVSEGSFGYTF
NA,TRBV5-5,TRBJ2-2,CASSLIVTGELFF
NA,TRBV7-8,TRBJ2-1,CASSLAYRVNEQFF
NA,TRBV5-6,TRBJ2-5,CASSLMGRASETQYF
NA,TRBV2,TRBJ2-5,CASSEMGETQYF
NA,TRBV4-1,TRBJ2-1,CASSQGKFDDRGNEQFF
NA,TRBV5-1,TRBJ2-2,CASTREEAHTGELFF
few,TRBV7-6,TRBJ2-7,CASSRDPLAYEQYF
NA,TRBV4-3,TRBJ2-7,CASSQTRASGRTEQYF
few,TRBV2,TRBJ2-7,CASSEGTGSSEQYF
NA,TRBV7-7,TRBJ2-7,CASSIGGAGVHEQYF
NA,TRBV11-2,TRBJ2-3,CASSPLTGAGTQYF
NA,TRBV18,TRBJ2-1,CASSLQLDSYNEQFF
NA,TRBV30,TRBJ1-1,CAWSTETDTEAFF
few,TRBV6-5,TRBJ2-1,CASQKLGEQFF
NA,TRBV28,TRBJ2-5,CASSSRLAETKETQYF